This is a list of T cell receptor beta chains from one sample in a study of T cell clonotyping in hematopoietic cell transplantation. Profiling relied on immunoSEQ multiplex PCR, and the TCRdb table lists in-frame clones only, not all of them. Of around 5,000 clones in the sample, 72% were seen once. Sequencing was performed on PBMCs, taken 100 days after allogeneic stem cell transplant. The receptors shown here come from a female patient between 50 and 59 years old who had an allogeneic stem cell transplant, so the T cells may come from the graft donor. Some clones in this sample may be carry-over from other donors' samples. Both conserved end residues are part of each CDR3. A D gene is named only where the DNA matches it firmly. The size of a clone is reported for some rows only, either as once, few or many, or as a class for expanded clones.

- TRBJ2-6 TRBV5-1 TRBD2 TGCGCCAGCAGCACGGGGGGACCAGGTTCGAGGGCCAACGTCCTGACTTTC CASSTGGPGSRANVLTF
once TRBJ1-2 TRBV7-9 TRBD1 TGTGCCAGCAGCGGACAGGGCTATGGCTACACCTTC CASSGQGYGYTF
- TRBJ2-6 TRBV28 - TGTGCCAGCAGTTTTGGACAGCTCTCTGGGGCCAACGCCCTGACTTTC CASSFGQLSGANALTF
- TRBJ2-1 TRBV28 - TGTGCCAGCGGCCTTTTGCGGGCCAACAATGAGCAGTTCTTC CASGLLRANNEQFF
few TRBJ1-4 TRBV28 - TGTGCCAGCAGTACAAAACAGGGTCTCGGCGTTGATGAAAAACTGTTTTTT CASSTKQGLGVDEKLFF
- TRBJ2-7 TRBV5-1 - TGCGCCAGCAGCTTCCCCGGGGGCTACGAGCAGTACTTC CASSFPGGYEQYF
- TRBJ2-2 TRBV7-8 TRBD2 TGTGCCAGCAGCCCCGGGGGCGGGAGGGTCGCCGGGGAGCTGTTTTTT CASSPGGGRVAGELFF
- TRBJ2-2 TRBV19 - TGTGCCAGTAGTATAACAAACCTGAACACCGGGGAGCTGTTTTTT CASSITNLNTGELFF
- TRBJ2-7 TRBV7-3 TRBD2 TGTGCCAGCAGCTTAAGTCGGGAGGGCCTCCAGTACTTC CASSLSREGLQYF
- TRBJ2-3 TRBV7-3 TRBD2 TGTGCCAGCAAACTAGCGGGAAGCACAGATACGCAGTATTTT CASKLAGSTDTQYF
- TRBJ2-1 TRBV5-4 - TGTGCCAGCAGCCCGGGACCGTACTCCTACAATGAGCAGTTCTTC CASSPGPYSYNEQFF
few TRBJ2-3 TRBV5-1 TRBD2 TGCGCCAGCAAAGGAGCGGGGTATCGCACAGATACGCAGTATTTT CASKGAGYRTDTQYF
- TRBJ1-1 TRBV5-1 - TGCGCCAGCAGCTTGAATTCAGCGAACACTGAAGCTTTCTTT CASSLNSANTEAFF
- TRBJ1-2 TRBV11-1 TRBD1 TGTGCCAGCAGCCCACAGGGGGCGAATTACGGCTACACCTTC CASSPQGANYGYTF
- TRBJ1-2 TRBV27 TRBD1 TGTGCCAGCAGGACAGGGTCCTACAACTATGGCTACACCTTC CASRTGSYNYGYTF
- TRBJ2-1 TRBV7-3 - TGTGCCAGCAGCTCCCCGGGTAATCATGAGCAGTTCTTC CASSSPGNHEQFF
few TRBJ2-3 TRBV6-5 - TGTGCCAGCAGTTACTTTCAGAGCACAGATACGCAGTATTTT CASSYFQSTDTQYF
- TRBJ2-3 TRBV7-9 - TGTGCCAGCAGCAACCGGGACGGACAGTATTTT CASSNRDGQYF
- TRBJ2-3 TRBV27 TRBD2 TGTGCCAGCAGTTCACGACTAGCGGGTGGTACAGATACGCAGTATTTT CASSSRLAGGTDTQYF
- TRBJ1-1 TRBV27 - TGTGCCAGCAGTTTGGGGCAGGCAGCTTTCTTT CASSLGQAAFF
- TRBJ1-4 TRBV19 TRBD1 TGTGCCACCAGACAGGGGGGGCCGGAAAAACTGTTTTTT CATRQGGPEKLFF
- TRBJ1-1 TRBV19 TRBD1 TGTGCCAGTAGTATAAGGGGGCAGGGGAACACTGAAGCTTTCTTT CASSIRGQGNTEAFF
- TRBJ2-7 TRBV30 - TGTGCCTGGCACAGACTAACTAAGGGGCAGTACTTC CAWHRLTKGQYF
few TRBJ2-5 TRBV5-1 TRBD1 TGCGCCAGCAGCTGGCAACAGGGGGACCAAGAGACCCAGTACTTC CASSWQQGDQETQYF
- TRBJ2-2 TRBV7-3 TRBD2 TGTGCCAGCAGCCCTAGCGGGGGGAACACCGGGGAGCTGTTTTTT CASSPSGGNTGELFF
few TRBJ2-5 TRBV4-1 TRBD1 TGCGCCAGCAGCGAAGGGACAGGGGGGCAAGAGACCCAGTACTTC CASSEGTGGQETQYF
- TRBJ2-1 TRBV7-9 - TGTGCCAGCAGCTTAGCTCTGACTAACCCTTTGTGGAATGAGCAGTTCTTC CASSLALTNPLWNEQFF
- TRBJ2-7 TRBV13 - TGTGCCAGCAGCTTATTGTCCTACGAGCAGTACTTC CASSLLSYEQYF
- TRBJ2-3 TRBV9 TRBD1 TGTGCCAGCAGCGCAGCCAGGGGACAGTCCACAGATACGCAGTATTTT CASSAARGQSTDTQYF
few TRBJ1-1 TRBV6-1 - TGTGCCAGCAGTGAAAAAAAGGGCGGCGGCACTGAAGCTTTCTTT CASSEKKGGGTEAFF
- TRBJ1-3 TRBV28 TRBD1 TGTGCCAGCAGCATACAGGGGGCGCGTGGAAACACCATATATTTT CASSIQGARGNTIYF
- TRBJ2-1 TRBV7-9 - TGTGCCAGCAACTATCTTAGGGGGGTTACGAATGAGCAGTTCTTC CASNYLRGVTNEQFF
- TRBJ1-5 TRBV6-4 - TGTGCCAGCAGCCCCTACTCGGGGGTTGGGCAGCCCCAGCATTTT CASSPYSGVGQPQHF
- TRBJ1-1 TRBV29-1 - TGCAGCGTACGCAGAGGGGACACTGAAGCTTTCTTT CSVRRGDTEAFF
- TRBJ2-2 TRBV6-4 - TGTGCCAGCAGTGTACAGCCTAACACCGGGGAGCTGTTTTTT CASSVQPNTGELFF
- TRBJ2-2 TRBV19 TRBD1 TGTGCCAGTAGCAGAGACAGGGGGAACACCGGGGAGCTGTTTTTT CASSRDRGNTGELFF
- TRBJ2-1 TRBV7-6 - TGTGCCAGCGCCGGGCTCCACTCCGCTAACTCCTACAATGAGCAGTTCTTC CASAGLHSANSYNEQFF
- TRBJ1-2 TRBV5-1 - TGCGCCAGCAGGGAGGGTGCCGAGGGAGGCTACACCTTC CASREGAEGGYTF
- TRBJ2-6 TRBV5-5 TRBD2 TGTGCCAGCAGCTTCGTAGCGGGAGGCGGCTCTGGGGCCAACGTCCTGACTTTC CASSFVAGGGSGANVLTF
few TRBJ1-5 TRBV7-2 - TGTGCCAGCAGCTTACTGGGGGCCTATCAGCCCCAGCATTTT CASSLLGAYQPQHF
- TRBJ1-1 TRBV11-2 TRBD1 TGTGCCAGCAGAATCCAGGGGGGCAACACTGAAGCTTTCTTT CASRIQGGNTEAFF
- TRBJ1-1 TRBV5-5 - TGTGCCAGCAGCTTGGAGGGGAACACTGAAGCTTTCTTT CASSLEGNTEAFF